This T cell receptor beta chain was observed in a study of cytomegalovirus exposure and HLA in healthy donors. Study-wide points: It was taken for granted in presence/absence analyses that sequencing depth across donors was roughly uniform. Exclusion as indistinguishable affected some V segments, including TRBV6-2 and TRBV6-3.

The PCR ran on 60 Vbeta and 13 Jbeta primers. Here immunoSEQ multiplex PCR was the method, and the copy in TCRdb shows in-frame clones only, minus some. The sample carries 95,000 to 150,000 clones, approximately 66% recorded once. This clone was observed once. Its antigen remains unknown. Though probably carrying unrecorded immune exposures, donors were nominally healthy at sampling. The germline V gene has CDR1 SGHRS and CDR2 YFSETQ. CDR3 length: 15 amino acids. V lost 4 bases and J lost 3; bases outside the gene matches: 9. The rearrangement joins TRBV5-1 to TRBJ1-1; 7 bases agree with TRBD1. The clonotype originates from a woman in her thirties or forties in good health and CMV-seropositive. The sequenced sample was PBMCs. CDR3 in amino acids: CASSVPTGYDTEAFF. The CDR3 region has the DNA TGCGCCAGCAGCGTTCCGACAGGGTATGACACTGAAGCTTTCTTT.